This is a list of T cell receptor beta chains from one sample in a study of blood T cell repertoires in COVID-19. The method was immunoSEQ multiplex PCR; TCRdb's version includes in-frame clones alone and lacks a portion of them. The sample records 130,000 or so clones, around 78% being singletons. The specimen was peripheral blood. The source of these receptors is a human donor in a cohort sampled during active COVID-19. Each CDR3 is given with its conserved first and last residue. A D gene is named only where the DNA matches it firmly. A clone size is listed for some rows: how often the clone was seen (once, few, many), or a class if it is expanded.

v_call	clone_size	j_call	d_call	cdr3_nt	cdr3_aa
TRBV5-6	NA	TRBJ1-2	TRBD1	TGTGCCAGCAGCTTCGTGAGCGACAGGGGGCGAAAAGGCTACACCTTC	CASSFVSDRGRKGYTF
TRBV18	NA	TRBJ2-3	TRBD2	TGTGCCAGCTCAAACCGGGGGGGCAACAAAGATACGCAGTATTTT	CASSNRGGNKDTQYF
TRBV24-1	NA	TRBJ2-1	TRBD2	TGTGCCACCAGTGAGGCGGGGGGGAAAAATGAGCAGTTCTTC	CATSEAGGKNEQFF
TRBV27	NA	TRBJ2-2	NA	TGTGCCAGCAGGGAGAGGGCCGGGGAGCTGTTTTTT	CASRERAGELFF
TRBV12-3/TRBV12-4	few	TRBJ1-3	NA	TGTGCCAGCAGTTTCGGGGGTGGAAACACCATATATTTT	CASSFGGGNTIYF
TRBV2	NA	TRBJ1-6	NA	TGTGCCAGCAGTGAAATGGGCGACTCACCCCTCCACTTT	CASSEMGDSPLHF
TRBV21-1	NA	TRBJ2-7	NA	TGTGCCAGACTCATAATCGGGACAGGGAGCGGGGAGCAGTACTTC	CARLIIGTGSGEQYF
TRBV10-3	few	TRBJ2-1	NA	TGTGCCATCAGCTCGGCCGACAGCAACAATGAGCAGTTCTTC	CAISSADSNNEQFF
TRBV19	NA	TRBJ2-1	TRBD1	TGTGCCAGTAGCCGACAGGGACAGAGCTCCTACAATGAGCAGTTCTTC	CASSRQGQSSYNEQFF
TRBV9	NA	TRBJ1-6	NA	TGTGCCAGCAGCGTAGAGGCAGGGGCACTGGGTTCACCCCTCCACTTT	CASSVEAGALGSPLHF
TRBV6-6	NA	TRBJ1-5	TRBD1	TGTGCCAGCAGGCGACAGGGGGCCTCGGGGGGCAATCAGCCCCAGCATTTT	CASRRQGASGGNQPQHF
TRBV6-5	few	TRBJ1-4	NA	TGTGCCAGCAGTTACTCGAACCCGCCACTACTGTTTTTT	CASSYSNPPLLFF
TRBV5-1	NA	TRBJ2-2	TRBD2	TGCGCCAGCAGCCCCGGACTAGCGGGGGGGATCGGGGAGCTGTTTTTT	CASSPGLAGGIGELFF
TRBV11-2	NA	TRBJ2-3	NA	TGTGCCAGCAGCTTCGGGACACCCCCCACAGATACGCAGTATTTT	CASSFGTPPTDTQYF
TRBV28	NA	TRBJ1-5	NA	TGTGCCAGCAGTTGGGCCACGGCGCGTCAGCCCCAGCATTTT	CASSWATARQPQHF
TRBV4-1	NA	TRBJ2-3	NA	TGCGCCAGCAGCCAGAATACCTGGCATCAGGCTAGCACAGATACGCAGTATTTT	CASSQNTWHQASTDTQYF
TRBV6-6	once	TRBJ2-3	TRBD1	TGTGCCAGCAGCCCCGACAGGGGCTGGGATACGCAGTATTTT	CASSPDRGWDTQYF
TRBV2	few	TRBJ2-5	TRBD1	TGTGCCAGCAAGAGCGACAGGGGGTATCAAGAGACCCAGTACTTC	CASKSDRGYQETQYF